Given below is one T cell receptor beta chain in context. Its antigen is unknown. Germline loops: CDR1 SGHRS, CDR2 YFSETQ. V gave up 0 bases and J gave up 4 bases; unmatched junction bases: 5. CDR3 size: 16 residues. The sample comes from a study of beta chain features in type 1 diabetes. Expressed TCRB transcripts got sequenced, as all isolated RNA was reverse transcribed. The assay was immunoSEQ multiplex PCR, and TCRdb's table has in-frame clones only and misses some. The sample shows about 240,000 clones, about 14% of them seen only once. Study-wide findings and caveats: The similarity of naive, central memory and Treg TCRB repertoires appeared greater among patients than among healthy donors. Moderate but significant shortening of TCRB CDR3s was recorded in all four CD4+ subsets from Type 1 diabetes patients.

Donors contributed one heparinised blood draw apiece, averaging roughly 0.12 L. The chain recombines TRBV5-1 with TRBJ2-3, with 10 nucleotides matching TRBD2. Sequencing was performed on naive CD4+ T cells from blood. The TCR originated in a man aged 25 to 45 with type 1 diabetes. The CDR3 here is CASSLVTSGVPDTQYF. The CDR3 region has the DNA TGCGCCAGCAGCTTGGTTACTAGCGGGGTCCCAGATACGCAGTATTTT.